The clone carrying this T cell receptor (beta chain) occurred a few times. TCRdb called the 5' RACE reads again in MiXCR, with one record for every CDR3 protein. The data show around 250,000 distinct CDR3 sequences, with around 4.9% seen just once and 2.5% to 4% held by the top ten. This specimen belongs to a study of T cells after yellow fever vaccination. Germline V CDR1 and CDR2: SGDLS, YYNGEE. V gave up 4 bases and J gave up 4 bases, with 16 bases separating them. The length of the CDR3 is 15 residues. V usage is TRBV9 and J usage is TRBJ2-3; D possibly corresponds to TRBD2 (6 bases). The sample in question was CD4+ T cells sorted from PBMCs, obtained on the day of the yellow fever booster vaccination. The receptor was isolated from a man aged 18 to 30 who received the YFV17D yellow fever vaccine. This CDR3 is CASSSGSAPSDTQYF. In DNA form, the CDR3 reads TGTGCCAGCAGCTCCGGGAGTGCCCCTTCAGATACGCAGTATTTT.